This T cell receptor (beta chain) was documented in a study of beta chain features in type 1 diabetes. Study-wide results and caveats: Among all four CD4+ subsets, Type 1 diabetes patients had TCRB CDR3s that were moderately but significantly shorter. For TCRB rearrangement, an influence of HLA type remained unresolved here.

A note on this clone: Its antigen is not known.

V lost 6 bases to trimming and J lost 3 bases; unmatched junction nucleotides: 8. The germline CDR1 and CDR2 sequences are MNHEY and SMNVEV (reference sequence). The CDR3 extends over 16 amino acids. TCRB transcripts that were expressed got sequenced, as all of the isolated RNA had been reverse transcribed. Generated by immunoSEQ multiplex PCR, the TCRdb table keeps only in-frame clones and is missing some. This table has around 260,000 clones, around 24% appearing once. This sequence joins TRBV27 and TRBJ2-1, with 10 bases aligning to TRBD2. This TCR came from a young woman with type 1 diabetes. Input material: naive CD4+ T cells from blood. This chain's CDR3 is CASSGTGTSDYNEQFF. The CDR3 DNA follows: TGTGCCAGCAGCGGGACCGGGACTAGCGACTACAATGAGCAGTTCTTC.